This T cell receptor (beta chain) is drawn from a study of blood T cell repertoires in COVID-19. Sequencing used immunoSEQ multiplex PCR; TCRdb keeps in-frame clones, though not all of them. The repertoire consists of 220,000 or so clones, with approximately 82% occurring once and the leading ten covering around 2%. Ten or more counts support this clone. The length of the CDR3 is 15 residues. Per germline, CDR1 MNHEY and CDR2 SVGAGI. After removal of 6 bases from V and 10 bases from J, the junction contained 9 bases not matched to a gene. The chain uses TRBV6-5 and TRBJ1-4; TRBD1 aligns across 12 bases. This receptor was taken from a woman at least 80 years old with acute or convalescent COVID-19. Sequenced sample: peripheral blood. CDR3 sequence reads: CASRRGDRGLGKLFF. Written as DNA, the CDR3 is TGTGCCAGCAGACGGGGGGACAGGGGGCTCGGAAAACTGTTTTTT.